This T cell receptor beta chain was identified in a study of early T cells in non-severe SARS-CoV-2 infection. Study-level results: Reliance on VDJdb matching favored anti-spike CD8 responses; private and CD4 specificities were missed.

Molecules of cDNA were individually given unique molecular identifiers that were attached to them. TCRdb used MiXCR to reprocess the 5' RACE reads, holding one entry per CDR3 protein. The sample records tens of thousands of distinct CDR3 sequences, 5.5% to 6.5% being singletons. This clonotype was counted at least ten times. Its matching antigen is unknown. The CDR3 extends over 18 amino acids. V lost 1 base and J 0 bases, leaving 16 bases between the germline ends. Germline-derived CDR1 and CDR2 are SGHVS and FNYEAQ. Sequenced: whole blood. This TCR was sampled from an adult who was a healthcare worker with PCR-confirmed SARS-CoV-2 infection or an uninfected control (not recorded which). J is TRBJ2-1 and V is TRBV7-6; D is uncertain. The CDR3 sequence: CASSLGTGRPNSYNEQFF. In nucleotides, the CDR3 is TGTGCCAGCAGCTTAGGAACCGGACGTCCGAACTCCTACAATGAGCAGTTCTTC. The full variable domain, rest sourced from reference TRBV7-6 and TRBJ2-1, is GAGVSQSPRYKVTKRGQDVALRCDPISGHVSLYWYRQALGQGPEFLTYFNYEAQQDKSGLPNDRFSAERPEGSISTLTIQRTEQRDSAMYRCASSLGTGRPNSYNEQFFGPGTRLTVL.